The 18 T cell receptor beta chains presented below share a single source sample, sequenced in a study of T cell responses to AZD1222 COVID-19 vaccine. Sequencing used immunoSEQ multiplex PCR; TCRdb keeps in-frame clones, though not all of them. The sample includes some 120,000 clones, over 85% seen only once; the top ten take 3.1%. The sample in question was peripheral blood, obtained on day 0 of AZD1222 vaccination. All receptors come from an adult in good health.

The V call is TRBV19, the J call TRBJ1-2; TRBD1 matches at 7 bases. The CDR3 sequence is 16 residues long. CDR1 LNHDA and CDR2 SQIVND come from the germline V gene (reference sequence). V was pared by 0 bases and J by 4 bases, with 8 bases of the junction left unmatched. The CDR3 sequence is CASSIDLWDSLYGYTF. The CDR3 region has the DNA TGTGCCAGTAGTATAGATCTATGGGACAGTCTCTATGGCTACACCTTC.

CDR3 coding DNA: TGTGCCAGCAGAAAACGGACAGGGAACTATGGCTACACCTTC. This encodes CASRKRTGNYGYTF. The genes are TRBV28 and TRBJ1-2; 8 nucleotides agree with TRBD1. The CDR3 is 14 residues long. J gave up 2 bases and V 6 bases, and 5 bases lay outside the gene matches. Germline V gene data show CDR1 as MDHEN and CDR2 as SYDVKM.

The V gene is TRBV20-1, the J gene TRBJ1-1; D not resolved. V lost 4 bases, J lost 9 bases, and 12 bases lay in between. CDR1 is DFQATT and CDR2 is SNEGSKA in the germline V gene (reference sequence). CDR3 length equals 11 residues. CDR3 loop: CSATRDRKAFF. The CDR3 nucleotides are TGCAGTGCTACACGGGATCGGAAAGCTTTCTTT.

This chain joins TRBV7-9 and TRBJ2-7; 11 bases are a match to TRBD2. This CDR3 region has 15 residues. The junction had 9 bases not matched to a gene; V was cut back by 5 bases and J by 6 bases. Looked up from germline, CDR1 is SEHNR and CDR2 is FQNEAQ (reference sequence). The CDR3 DNA follows: TGTGCCAGCAGCCCTGGACTAGCGGGCGGCAGCGAGCAGTACTTC. Protein sequence: CASSPGLAGGSEQYF.

The table lists this clone with a few counts. The chain couples TRBV10-1 to TRBJ2-3; D is undetermined. The CDR3 loop spans 14 amino acids. V was trimmed by 6 bases and J by 0 bases, leaving 10 bases between them. Germline assignment: CDR1 WNHNN and CDR2 SYGVQD (reference sequence). The CDR3 is CASSELVSTDTQYF. As DNA, the CDR3 is TGCGCCAGCAGCGAACTGGTGAGCACAGATACGCAGTATTTT.

The chain carries TRBV5-1 and TRBJ1-1; no reliable D call. This CDR3 spans 15 amino acids. Germline CDR1 SGHRS, CDR2 YFSETQ. The V end lost 4 bases, the J end lost 0 bases, and 13 bases lay between the germline ends. The CDR3 sequence: CASSLSSGMNTEAFF. DNA for the CDR3: TGCGCCAGCAGCCTATCTTCCGGGATGAACACTGAAGCTTTCTTT.

This rearrangement joins TRBV6-5 to TRBJ2-2; possibly TRBD1 for D (5 bases). Looked up from germline, CDR1 is MNHEY and CDR2 is SVGAGI. The V end lost 0 bases, the J end lost 7 bases, and 9 bases lay between the germline ends. CDR3 length: 14 amino acids. In DNA, the CDR3 is TGTGCCAGCAGTTACTCGAGAAGGGGCGGGGAGCTGTTTTTT. Its protein is CASSYSRRGGELFF.

This clone has just one count. The chain couples TRBV14 to TRBJ2-1; TRBD2 aligns across 8 bases. The CDR3 totals 15 residues. Germline V gene data show CDR1 as SGHDN and CDR2 as FVKESK. The J segment lost 9 bases and the V segment lost 2 bases, leaving 9 bases of the junction unmatched. The CDR3 DNA reads TGTGCCAGCAGCCAATTGATCACTAGCGGAGGTGAGCAGTTCTTC. This encodes CASSQLITSGGEQFF. The full variable domain, with the rest looked up from reference TRBV14 and TRBJ2-1, is EAGVTQFPSHSVIEKGQTVTLRCDPISGHDNLYWYRRVMGKEIKFLLHFVKESKQDESGMPNNRFLAERTGGTYSTLKVQPAELEDSGVYFCASSQLITSGGEQFFGPGTRLTVL.

The DNA for the CDR3 is TGTGCCAGCAGCACCCTCAGGGGGGGTCGTTCCCAGCCCCAGCATTTT. Its protein product is CASSTLRGGRSQPQHF. The rearrangement joins TRBV21-1 to TRBJ1-5. TRBV21-1 represents a pseudogene. The CDR3 sequence is 16 residues long.

The chain is built from TRBV4-1 and TRBJ2-7; 9 nucleotides match TRBD2. CDR1 MGHRA and CDR2 YSYEKL come from the germline V gene. V shed 3 bases and J 6 bases; nucleotides not matched to a gene: 12. The CDR3 consists of 16 residues. The DNA for the CDR3 is TGCGCCAGCAGCCAGGAAACGGGGGTAGCGGGAGCCGAGCAGTACTTC. The encoded protein is CASSQETGVAGAEQYF.

The chain carries TRBV7-9 and TRBJ1-4, with a possible D match to TRBD1 (5 bases). The length of the CDR3 is 12 residues. Germline loops: CDR1 SEHNR, CDR2 FQNEAQ (reference sequence). Trimming took 5 bases from V and 8 from J, leaving 9 bases between them. DNA of the CDR3: TGTGCCAGCAGCCAAAACAGGGAAAAACTGTTTTTT. This codes for CASSQNREKLFF.

This chain uses TRBV6-1 with TRBJ2-6; D not certain. The V end lost 0 bases, the J end lost 2 bases, and 5 bases lay between the germline ends. Germline V CDR1 and CDR2: MNHNS, SASEGT. The length of the CDR3 is 15 residues. The CDR3 is CASSEAGTGANVLTF. The CDR3 DNA follows: TGTGCCAGCAGTGAAGCGGGGACTGGGGCCAACGTCCTGACTTTC.

This chain uses TRBV25-1 with TRBJ2-4; D could derive from TRBD1 or TRBD2 (5 bases each). The germline CDR1 and CDR2 sequences are MGHDK and SYGVNS. Deletions cut 6 bases from V and 9 bases from J, with 21 bases between. The CDR3 sequence is 15 residues long. The CDR3 DNA is TGTGCCAGCAGCTCCGAAGGGACCCCCATCGCCATTCAGTACTTC. Translation gives CASSSEGTPIAIQYF.

This chain uses TRBV6-4 with TRBJ1-5, with unresolved D. CDR3 length: 16 amino acids. CDR1 and CDR2 (germline): MRHNA, SNTAGT. V lost 5 bases to trimming and J lost 2 bases, with 16 bases between them. The CDR3 bases are TGTGCCAGCAGTTCGGGCCAGACGTCGCGCAATCAGCCCCAGCATTTT. It specifies CASSSGQTSRNQPQHF.

The V and J genes are TRBV30 and TRBJ1-1, with D hard to call. The length of the CDR3 is 11 residues. Trimming removed 7 bases from V and 11 bases from J, with 17 bases in between. Per germline, CDR1 GTSNPN and CDR2 SVGIG (reference sequence). CDR3 loop: CAFHVGSWAFF. The DNA for the CDR3 is TGTGCCTTCCACGTCGGTTCTTGGGCTTTCTTT.

This clone was found a few times. The gene calls are TRBV28 and TRBJ1-3; D not resolved. The CDR3 contains 14 residues. V lost 10 bases to trimming and J lost 0 bases, with 13 bases between them. Germline CDR1 MDHEN, CDR2 SYDVKM. The CDR3 loop reads CATLNGISGNTIYF. CDR3 bases: TGTGCCACCCTAAACGGTATCTCTGGAAACACCATATATTTT.

The chain uses TRBV21-1 and TRBJ1-2. TRBV21-1 is a pseudogene locus. The CDR3 is made up of 13 amino acids. The CDR3 nucleotides are TGTGCCGGGGAGTGGCAGGAGAACTATGGCTACACCTTC. This sequence encodes CAGEWQENYGYTF.

The chain carries TRBV19 and TRBJ2-2; no clear D gene. This CDR3 contains 15 residues. Trimming stripped 2 bases from V and 0 bases from J, with 7 bases between. Germline V CDR1 and CDR2: LNHDA, SQIVND (reference sequence). As DNA, the CDR3 is TGTGCCAGTAGTATATACAGCTCGAACACCGGGGAGCTGTTTTTT. Amino acids: CASSIYSSNTGELFF. The variable domain in full, with the rest retrieved from reference TRBV19 and TRBJ2-2, is DGGITQSPKYLFRKEGQNVTLSCEQNLNHDAMYWYRQDPGQGLRLIYYSQIVNDFQKGDIAEGYSVSREKKESFPLTVTSAQKNPTAFYLCASSIYSSNTGELFFGEGSRLTVL.